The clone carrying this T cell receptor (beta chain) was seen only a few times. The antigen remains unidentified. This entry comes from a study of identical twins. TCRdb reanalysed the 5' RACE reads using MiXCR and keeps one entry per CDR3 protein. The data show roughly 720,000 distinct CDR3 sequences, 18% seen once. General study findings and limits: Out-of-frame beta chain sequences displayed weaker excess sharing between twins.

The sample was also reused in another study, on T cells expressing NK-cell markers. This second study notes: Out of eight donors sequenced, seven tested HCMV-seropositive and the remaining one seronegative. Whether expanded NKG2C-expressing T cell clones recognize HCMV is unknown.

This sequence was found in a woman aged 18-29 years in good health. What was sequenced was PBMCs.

For the CDR3, the DNA is TGTGCCAGCAGTCAGGGTCTCCCCGCCCACTATAATTCACCCCTCCACTTT. It translates to CASSQGLPAHYNSPLHF. The chain employs TRBV12-3 or TRBV12-4 and TRBJ1-6; D is possibly TRBD1 (5 bases). V lost 5 bases to trimming and J lost 3 bases, with 17 bases between them. This CDR3 is built from 17 residues.